The T cell receptor (beta chain) under discussion was sequenced for a study of long-term antiretroviral therapy in people with HIV. Study at large: The 2015 immediate-ART recommendation was preceded by the earliest samples by about a decade.

Survey-level resolution applied to immunoSEQ assay v3.0. Produced via immunoSEQ multiplex PCR; TCRdb's table is partial and in-frame only. The sample carries fewer than 20,000 clones, 77% recorded once. The CDR3 spans 11 residues. Germline CDR1 SGHTA, CDR2 FQGNSA. Trimming stripped 4 bases from V and 2 bases from J, with 3 bases between. It was in the United States that all participants with HIV were treated. Roughly 0.9-10 million cryopreserved PBMC were held in samples before DNA extraction. This material consisted of unsorted PBMCs, taken 2.1 years after starting antiretroviral therapy. The source of this sequence is a man in his forties with HIV. The J gene is TRBJ2-7, the V gene TRBV7-2; D call uncertain. The CDR3 DNA follows: TGTGCCAGCAGCTCTACCTACGAGCAGTACTTC. As protein: CASSSTYEQYF. The complete variable domain, with remaining parts taken from reference TRBV7-2 and TRBJ2-7, reads GAGVSQSPSNKVTEKGKDVELRCDPISGHTALYWYRQSLGQGLEFLIYFQGNSAPDKSGLPSDRFSAERTGGSVSTLTIQRTQQEDSAVYLCASSSTYEQYFGPGTRLTVT.